These T cell receptor beta chains were read from a single sample in a study of blood T cell repertoires in COVID-19. TCRdb's table, derived via immunoSEQ multiplex PCR, lists solely in-frame clones and lacks some. Counted here are more than 300,000 clones, approximately 85% occurring once; the ten biggest clones make up 1.5% to 2%. Sequenced input: peripheral blood. The receptor source for this set is a woman in her 50s with acute or convalescent COVID-19. The CDR3 runs from the conserved cysteine through the conserved F or W. Where a row states a size, it is once, few, many or the class of an expanded clone; other rows omit it.

clone size	V gene	J gene	CDR3 protein
NA	TRBV2	TRBJ2-7	CASSATGRYEQYF
NA	TRBV3-1/TRBV3-2	TRBJ2-7	CASSQMTSSYEQYF
once	TRBV29-1	TRBJ2-7	CSAWGGNYEQYF
NA	TRBV10-3	TRBJ2-6	CAISESTSGHLSGANVLTF
NA	TRBV6-5	TRBJ1-1	CASSHGEILEAFF
NA	TRBV7-8	TRBJ2-7	CASSLDLGGYEQYF
few	TRBV19	TRBJ2-7	CASSRGLAASSYEQYF
NA	TRBV5-5	TRBJ2-7	CASRPGTSGSYEQYF
NA	TRBV14	TRBJ1-5	CASSLVQGQGPPSNQPQHF
NA	TRBV7-2	TRBJ2-2	CASSVTVDSAHTGELFF
NA	TRBV5-4	TRBJ2-7	CASRPDSQRPYEQYF
once	TRBV4-2	TRBJ2-1	CASSQEVDGRIEQFF
NA	TRBV5-1	TRBJ1-2	CASSHNGAGEGYTF
NA	TRBV6-6	TRBJ1-4	CASSYSAGGLGEKLFF
NA	TRBV6-5	TRBJ1-2	CASSYGGGQNYGYTF
NA	TRBV24-1	TRBJ2-2	CATRGTVGRGELFF
NA	TRBV27	TRBJ1-6	CASSLLPGSSPLHF
NA	TRBV5-1	TRBJ2-7	CASSLGELMSIHEQYF
NA	TRBV30	TRBJ1-5	CAWSVPRVYGQPQHF
NA	TRBV5-1	TRBJ1-2	CASSLQGDYGYTF
NA	TRBV30	TRBJ1-1	CAWSEGGGTEAFF
NA	TRBV9	TRBJ2-7	CASSVGQGIYEQYF
NA	TRBV28	TRBJ1-2	CASSIRYYGYTF
NA	TRBV10-3	TRBJ1-4	CATRTGGVGEKLFF
NA	TRBV3-1/TRBV3-2	TRBJ1-5	CASSQGHSNQPQHF
NA	TRBV29-1	TRBJ1-4	CSVGNVAGNEKLFF
NA	TRBV5-4	TRBJ1-6	CASSWTASSYNSPLHF
NA	TRBV11-3	TRBJ2-5	CASSWGPWETQYF
NA	TRBV5-8	TRBJ2-4	CASSPGESGSRGAKNIQYF
NA	TRBV5-4	TRBJ1-3	CASSSGQKYSGNTIYF
NA	TRBV3-1/TRBV3-2	TRBJ2-7	CASSQEVGPIYEQYF
NA	TRBV5-6	TRBJ2-5	CASSLARGGPETQYF
NA	TRBV5-4	TRBJ2-1	CASSLTTGYSDEQFF
NA	TRBV9	TRBJ2-7	CASSTSGQGIYEQYF
NA	TRBV6-6	TRBJ2-7	CASSYALAGVSQYF
once	TRBV4-3	TRBJ2-2	CASSRPGQRLFF
NA	TRBV28	TRBJ2-7	CASGPGVLEQYF
once	TRBV9	TRBJ1-6	CASSVDSRVDSPLHF
NA	TRBV6-2/TRBV6-3	TRBJ2-7	CASSLLAGGRRF
NA	TRBV7-2	TRBJ2-2	CASSLALASGRSWGELFF
NA	TRBV7-9	TRBJ1-4	CASSPWTDAEKLFF
once	TRBV28	TRBJ2-1	CASSFGTGFSYNEQFF
NA	TRBV9	TRBJ2-5	CASSAGTSASFETQYF
NA	TRBV10-3	TRBJ2-3	CAISGGTSGYTDTQYF
few	TRBV19	TRBJ2-6	CASSERTGMPGANVLTF
few	TRBV18	TRBJ1-5	CASSAGQSFSNQPQHF
few	TRBV3-1/TRBV3-2	TRBJ2-7	CASSPGQGLSYEQYF
NA	TRBV6-5	TRBJ2-7	CASSFGQGKYEQYF
NA	TRBV24-1	TRBJ2-3	CATQGTGTDTSTDTQYF
NA	TRBV28	TRBJ1-5	CASSFQGKGNQPQHF
NA	TRBV29-1	TRBJ2-1	CSVARTSSYNEQFF
few	TRBV11-3	TRBJ2-5	CASSGRTGLETQYF